The 27 T cell receptor beta chains below were found in one sample sequenced in a study of patients and donors after allogeneic stem cell transplantation. TCRdb reprocessed the RT-PCR reads with MiXCR, giving one entry per CDR3 protein. Here the sample spans more than 850,000 distinct CDR3 sequences, 15% to 20% being singletons. Material: blood, either unsorted or a sorted T cell fraction (not recorded which). The source is a human donor who was either an allogeneic HSCT recipient or a stem cell or donor lymphocyte infusion donor (not recorded which). It is not recorded whose cells these are; they may come from a transplant donor.

This chain connects TRBV2 to TRBJ1-2, with unresolved D. V was shortened by 2 bases and J by 0 bases, with 10 bases between the two germline ends. Germline loops: CDR1 SNHLY, CDR2 FYNNEI. This CDR3 is 15 amino acids long. CDR3 residues: CASSEKRVANYGYTF. In nucleotides, the CDR3 is TGTGCCAGCAGTGAAAAGAGGGTAGCTAACTATGGCTACACCTTC. The full variable domain, completed using reference TRBV2 and TRBJ1-2, is EPEVTQTPSHQVTQMGQEVILRCVPISNHLYFYWYRQILGQKVEFLVSFYNNEISEKSEIFDDQFSVERPDGSNFTLKIRSTKLEDSAMYFCASSEKRVANYGYTFGSGTRLTVV.

The V call is TRBV4-1, the J call TRBJ1-2; D is undetermined. The CDR3 is made up of 15 amino acids. The germline V and J ends were trimmed by 0 bases and 4 bases, with 12 bases remaining between them. Germline V lookup: CDR1 MGHRA, CDR2 YSYEKL. CDR3 loop: CASSQEPPGAYGYTF. The CDR3 DNA sequence: TGCGCCAGCAGCCAAGAGCCGCCGGGTGCCTATGGCTACACCTTC.

This clonotype was counted many times. The CDR3 nucleotides are TGTGCCAGCCTAGGGTCAGGAGGGATTGGCAATCAGCCCCAGCATTTT. The encoded protein is CASLGSGGIGNQPQHF. This sequence joins TRBV6-1 and TRBJ1-5, with D unresolved. The V and J ends lost 8 bases and 2 bases respectively, with 19 bases between them. Per germline, CDR1 MNHNS and CDR2 SASEGT. The CDR3 contains 16 residues.

The chain uses TRBV29-1 and TRBJ2-7, with D uncertain. The CDR3 is 12 amino acids. In germline, CDR1 is SQVTM, CDR2 ANQGSEA. V lost 0 bases, J lost 6 bases, and 9 bases lay in between. The CDR3 DNA reads TGCAGCGTTGAAGACCGTAGGGCCGAGCAGTACTTC. Translated: CSVEDRRAEQYF.

V usage is TRBV29-1 and J usage is TRBJ1-2; D unclear. Trimming pared 4 bases from V and 0 bases from J, leaving 9 bases between. From germline, CDR1 is SQVTM and CDR2 ANQGSEA. There are 13 residues in the CDR3. The CDR3 bases are TGCAGCGTTGGCGGCATTGCTAACTATGGCTACACCTTC. This codes for CSVGGIANYGYTF. Full variable domain (outside the CDR3, taken from reference TRBV29-1 and TRBJ1-2): SAVISQKPSRDICQRGTSLTIQCQVDSQVTMMFWYRQQPGQSLTLIATANQGSEATYESGFVIDKFPISRPNLTFSTLTVSNMSPEDSSIYLCSVGGIANYGYTFGSGTRLTVV.

This clonotype showed up just a few times. CDR3 bases: TGTGCCAGCAGCGTACCGCACTTAGAAGATACGCAGTATTTT. This codes for CASSVPHLEDTQYF. The chain has TRBV9 and TRBJ2-3, with unresolved D. V was shortened by 1 base and J by 5 bases, with 11 bases between the two germline ends. Germline assignment: CDR1 SGDLS and CDR2 YYNGEE. The CDR3 is 14 amino acids.

This clonotype has at least ten counts. V usage is TRBV5-1 and J usage is TRBJ1-1, with D unclear. Germline V lookup: CDR1 SGHRS, CDR2 YFSETQ. V lost 1 base and J lost 4, with 8 bases in between. This CDR3 comprises 13 residues. The CDR3 nucleotides are TGCGCCAGCAGCTTGCTTGGAAGCACTGAAGCTTTCTTT. Protein product: CASSLLGSTEAFF.

Concerning this clonotype itself: Just one base apart from a much larger clone, this may be a read error. This rearrangement joins TRBV6-2 or TRBV6-3 to TRBJ2-7; possibly TRBD1 for D (5 bases). CDR1 is MNHEY, CDR2 SVGEGT, per germline. The ends were cut back, 5 bases at V and 3 bases at J, with 8 bases in the middle. The CDR3 is 12 residues long. This CDR3 is CASSKDIYEQYF. The CDR3 nucleotides are TGTGCCAGCAGTAAGGACATCTACGAGCAGTACTTC.

The CDR3 sequence: CATNTPGGWENTIYF. DNA for the CDR3: TGTGCCACGAATACCCCAGGGGGTTGGGAAAACACCATATATTTT. The chain joins TRBV10-3 to TRBJ1-3; 7 nucleotides match TRBD1. CDR3 length equals 15 residues. The germline CDR1 and CDR2 sequences are ENHRY and SYGVKD. After removal of 10 bases from V and 6 bases from J, the junction contained 15 bases not matched to a gene.

This chain links TRBV7-2 with TRBJ2-5; 11 nucleotides align to TRBD2. Germline V gene data show CDR1 as SGHTA and CDR2 as FQGNSA. Unmatched junction bases numbered 5, after V lost 0 bases and J lost 5 bases. The CDR3 length is 16 residues. CDR3 amino acids: CASSLAASGGSETQYF. Written as DNA, the CDR3 is TGTGCCAGCAGCTTAGCGGCTAGCGGGGGGTCTGAGACCCAGTACTTC.

The rearrangement uses TRBV15 and TRBJ1-5; D call uncertain. Germline V gene data show CDR1 as LNHNV and CDR2 as YYDKDF (reference sequence). V dropped 1 base and J dropped 7 bases, with 14 bases sitting between them. The CDR3 sequence is 15 residues long. The CDR3 nucleotides are TGTGCCACCAGCAGAGTCGGTGGAGTGGGCCAGCCCCAGCATTTT. Its translation is CATSRVGGVGQPQHF.

The rearrangement uses TRBV6-6 and TRBJ2-1; unclear D gene. CDR3 size: 11 residues. In germline, CDR1 is MNHNY, CDR2 SVGAGI (reference sequence). V was cut by 4 bases and J by 8 bases, with 6 bases left in between. The CDR3 is CASSFYHEQFF. In DNA form, the CDR3 reads TGTGCCAGCAGTTTTTATCATGAGCAGTTCTTC.

In its sample, this clonotype was seen a few times. The chain is built from TRBV2 and TRBJ1-5; unclear D gene. The V end was cut by 3 bases, the J end by 2 bases, with 17 bases between. CDR1 SNHLY and CDR2 FYNNEI come from the germline V gene. This CDR3 has 17 amino acids. DNA for the CDR3: TGTGCCAGCAGTGACATACCGGGTAGGTCAGGCAATCAGCCCCAGCATTTT. Translated: CASSDIPGRSGNQPQHF.

This clonotype was counted only a few times. The chain joins TRBV5-1 to TRBJ2-2; D is undetermined. The CDR3 is made up of 13 amino acids. The ends were cut back, 4 bases at V and 2 bases at J, with 6 bases in the middle. Germline CDR1 reads SGHRS; CDR2 reads YFSETQ. The CDR3 reads CASSHQNTGELFF. CDR3 bases: TGCGCCAGCAGCCATCAAAACACCGGGGAGCTGTTTTTT.

V and J are TRBV5-1 and TRBJ2-7, with D possibly being TRBD1 (6 bases). Trimming pared 0 bases from V and 2 bases from J, leaving 12 bases between. The CDR3 covers 15 residues. The V gene's germline CDR1 is SGHRS and CDR2 YFSETQ. The CDR3 sequence: CASSLDGGRPYEQYF. DNA for the CDR3: TGCGCCAGCAGCTTGGATGGGGGCCGCCCCTACGAGCAGTACTTC. Full variable domain (rest looked up from reference TRBV5-1 and TRBJ2-7): KAGVTQTPRYLIKTRGQQVTLSCSPISGHRSVSWYQQTPGQGLQFLFEYFSETQRNKGNFPGRFSGRQFSNSRSEMNVSTLELGDSALYLCASSLDGGRPYEQYFGPGTRLTVT.

The table lists this clonotype with a count of one. The chain has TRBV5-1 and TRBJ2-2, with 7 bases lining up with TRBD2. From germline, CDR1 is SGHRS and CDR2 YFSETQ. This CDR3 has 15 amino acids. The trim removed 3 bases at V and 5 bases at J, leaving 7 bases unmatched. In DNA form, the CDR3 reads TGCGCCAGCAGCTCGACGCGGGGGAGGACCGGGGAGCTGTTTTTT. Amino acids: CASSSTRGRTGELFF.

The gene calls are TRBV15 and TRBJ2-1; TRBD1 might be the D (7 bases). Germline CDR1 LNHNV, CDR2 YYDKDF (reference sequence). This CDR3 spans 14 amino acids. V lost 3 bases and J 8 bases, leaving 14 bases between the germline ends. The CDR3 loop reads CATSSRGGGYEQFF. The CDR3 nucleotides read TGTGCCACCAGCAGCCGAGGAGGGGGCTATGAGCAGTTCTTC. The whole variable domain, remainder taken from reference TRBV15 and TRBJ2-1, is DAMVIQNPRYQVTQFGKPVTLSCSQTLNHNVMYWYQQKSSQAPKLLFHYYDKDFNNEADTPDNFQSRRPNTSFCFLDIRSPGLGDTAMYLCATSSRGGGYEQFFGPGTRLTVL.

The rearrangement joins TRBV6-2 or TRBV6-3 to TRBJ2-1; the D is unclear. The germline V gene has CDR1 MNHEY and CDR2 SVGEGT. The CDR3 covers 20 residues. Trimming left V 3 bases short and J 0 bases short, with 24 bases between. In DNA, the CDR3 is TGTGCCAGCAGTTATTATATCTTGGACGTAAGCCGCTTCTCCTACAATGAGCAGTTCTTC. Protein: CASSYYILDVSRFSYNEQFF.

This clonotype was observed a handful of times. This chain links TRBV11-2 with TRBJ2-3; a weak D match, TRBD2 (7 bases). The germline gives CDR1 SGHAT, CDR2 FQNNGV. The germline V and J ends were trimmed by 1 base and 4 bases, with 15 bases remaining between them. The CDR3 spans 16 residues. The CDR3 DNA is TGTGCCAGCAGCTTAGTGGGGGGGGCTAGCGCAGATACGCAGTATTTT. Translated, it gives CASSLVGGASADTQYF.

The chain employs TRBV7-8 and TRBJ2-7; 9 positions match TRBD1. CDR1 and CDR2 (germline): SGHVS, FQNEAQ. This CDR3 has 15 amino acids. The trim removed 1 base at V and 3 bases at J, leaving 4 bases unmatched. CDR3: CASSLEQGAIYEQYF. The CDR3 region has the DNA TGTGCCAGCAGCTTAGAACAGGGGGCAATCTACGAGCAGTACTTC.

This chain uses TRBV20-1 with TRBJ1-3, with D maybe TRBD1 (5 bases). There are 14 residues in the CDR3. Trimming removed 2 bases from V and 4 bases from J, with 12 bases in between. Germline assignment: CDR1 DFQATT and CDR2 SNEGSKA (reference sequence). CDR3 sequence: CSARLGGRGNTIYF. For the CDR3, the DNA is TGCAGTGCTAGACTTGGGGGGAGGGGAAACACCATATATTTT.

The chain carries TRBV5-1 and TRBJ2-7, with 7 nucleotides matching TRBD1. The CDR3 is made up of 14 amino acids. CDR1 is SGHRS and CDR2 is YFSETQ in the germline V gene. The V segment lost 3 bases and the J segment 2 bases; nucleotides outside the gene matches: 5. The CDR3 sequence: CASSWQGVPYEQYF. The CDR3 bases are TGCGCCAGCAGCTGGCAGGGGGTCCCCTACGAGCAGTACTTC.

Only a few counts were recorded for this clonotype. J is TRBJ2-1 and V is TRBV5-1; D not resolved. V lost 0 bases to trimming and J lost 9 bases, with 10 bases between them. The V gene's germline CDR1 is SGHRS and CDR2 YFSETQ. The CDR3 runs to 13 residues. The CDR3 here is CASSLVLSSEQFF. CDR3 coding DNA: TGCGCCAGCAGCTTGGTGCTGAGCAGTGAGCAGTTCTTC. The full variable domain, with the rest looked up from reference TRBV5-1 and TRBJ2-1, is KAGVTQTPRYLIKTRGQQVTLSCSPISGHRSVSWYQQTPGQGLQFLFEYFSETQRNKGNFPGRFSGRQFSNSRSEMNVSTLELGDSALYLCASSLVLSSEQFFGPGTRLTVL.

This clonotype was detected a few times. The chain employs TRBV5-4 and TRBJ2-2, with a weak D call TRBD1 (6 bases). The length of the CDR3 is 15 residues. V shed 2 bases and J shed 4 bases, with 12 bases lying between them. The germline V gene encodes CDR1 SGHNT and CDR2 YYREEE (reference sequence). The CDR3 DNA reads TGTGCCAGCAGCTTCAGGGACACGACCACCGGGGAGCTGTTTTTT. It is translated as CASSFRDTTTGELFF.

The chain combines TRBV20-1 with TRBJ2-1; no definite D call. V was pared by 0 bases and J by 8 bases, with 8 bases between. The CDR3 is 12 amino acids. Germline loops: CDR1 DFQATT, CDR2 SNEGSKA (reference sequence). DNA for the CDR3: TGCAGTGCTAGAGATCTTGAGGATGAGCAGTTCTTC. Residues: CSARDLEDEQFF.

Only a few counts were recorded for this clonotype. V and J are TRBV2 and TRBJ2-7; D unclear. V was cut by 4 bases and J by 4 bases, with 8 bases left in between. Germline V gives CDR1 SNHLY, CDR2 FYNNEI. This CDR3 has 12 residues. In DNA, the CDR3 is TGTGCCAGCAGTGTTCAGAAATACGAGCAGTACTTC. Its protein is CASSVQKYEQYF. Looking up the rest from reference TRBV2 and TRBJ2-7 gives the full variable domain: EPEVTQTPSHQVTQMGQEVILRCVPISNHLYFYWYRQILGQKVEFLVSFYNNEISEKSEIFDDQFSVERPDGSNFTLKIRSTKLEDSAMYFCASSVQKYEQYFGPGTRLTVT.

J is TRBJ2-7 and V is TRBV20-1; weak D call: TRBD1 (5 bases). The CDR3 consists of 10 residues. Germline-derived CDR1 and CDR2 are DFQATT and SNEGSKA (reference sequence). V was trimmed by 4 bases and J by 9 bases, leaving 10 bases between them. The CDR3 nucleotides read TGCAGTGCTATATCAGGGTGGCAGTACTTC. Amino acids: CSAISGWQYF.